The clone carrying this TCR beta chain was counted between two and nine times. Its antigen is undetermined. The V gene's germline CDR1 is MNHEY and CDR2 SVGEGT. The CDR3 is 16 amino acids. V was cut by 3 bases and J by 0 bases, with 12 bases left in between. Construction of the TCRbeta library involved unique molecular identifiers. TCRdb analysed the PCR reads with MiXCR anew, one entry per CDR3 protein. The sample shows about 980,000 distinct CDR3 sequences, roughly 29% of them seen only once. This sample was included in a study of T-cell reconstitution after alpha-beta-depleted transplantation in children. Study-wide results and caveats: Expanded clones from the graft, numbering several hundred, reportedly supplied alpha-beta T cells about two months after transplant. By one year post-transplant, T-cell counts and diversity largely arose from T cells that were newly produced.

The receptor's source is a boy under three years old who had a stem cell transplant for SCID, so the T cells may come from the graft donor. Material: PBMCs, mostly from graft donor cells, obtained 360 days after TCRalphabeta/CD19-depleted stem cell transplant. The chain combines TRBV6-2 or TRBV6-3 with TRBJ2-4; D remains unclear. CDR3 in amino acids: CASSYQVQLAKNIQYF. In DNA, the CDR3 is TGTGCCAGCAGTTATCAGGTGCAACTAGCCAAAAACATTCAGTACTTC.